This passage covers 18 T cell receptor beta chains from one sample sequenced in a study of T cells after posttransplantation cyclophosphamide listed by TCRdb under 2016. The control cohort was some 10 patients given myeloablative marrow transplants with methotrexate plus a calcineurin inhibitor, sampled 1 year after transplant. Preparation of the library involved the immunoSEQ multiplex PCR assay. TCRdb took this table from immuneACCESS and kept in-frame rearrangements with V and J called. Such tables lack part of the clones; where checked against another copy, unresolved V genes explain under half of the gap, and the rest is unexplained. In this sample the table shows about 24,000 clones, roughly nine tenths of which occur a single time. Of the sample, 8.2% falls within the top ten clones. The sample here was PBMCs, taken after an allogeneic stem cell transplant with a calcineurin inhibitor and methotrexate. Receptors were obtained from a female patient in her fifties or sixties who received an allogeneic stem cell transplant from an unrelated donor, was CMV-positive, and had chronic GVHD only. A transplant means some T cells may be of graft donor rather than patient origin.

This chain uses TRBV28 with TRBJ2-7; 9 positions agree with TRBD2. Per germline, CDR1 MDHEN and CDR2 SYDVKM. The CDR3 length is 14 residues. V lost 11 bases and J lost 3; bases outside the gene matches: 11. For the CDR3, the DNA is TGTGCCGTATTTGGGGCTAGCGGGGTCTACGAGCAGTACTTC. Encoded protein: CAVFGASGVYEQYF.

This rearrangement joins TRBV29-1 to TRBJ1-2; TRBD1 might be the D (5 bases). CDR1 and CDR2 (germline): SQVTM, ANQGSEA. The CDR3 is made up of 12 amino acids. V was pared by 6 bases and J by 8 bases, with 16 bases between. Written as DNA, the CDR3 is TGCAGCGTCCGAGACAGTGGCGAGGGCTACACCTTC. Its translation is CSVRDSGEGYTF.

The V call is TRBV5-4, the J call TRBJ2-3; 10 nucleotides agree with TRBD1. The CDR3 has 14 residues. Germline CDR1 is SGHNT and CDR2 is YYREEE (reference sequence). CDR3 sequence (DNA): TGTGCGGCGACAGGGGGCCTTAGCACAGATACGCAGTATTTT. It yields the protein CAATGGLSTDTQYF.

The chain is built from TRBV29-1 and TRBJ2-1, with 7 bases aligning to TRBD2. With V trimmed by 1 base and J by 9 bases, 15 bases remained unmatched. The CDR3 runs 16 residues. The germline V gene encodes CDR1 SQVTM and CDR2 ANQGSEA. The CDR3 protein is CSVEGFSAGVRVEQFF. CDR3 coding DNA: TGCAGCGTTGAAGGTTTCTCCGCGGGGGTACGGGTTGAGCAGTTCTTC.

The J gene is TRBJ2-2, the V gene TRBV19; TRBD2 agrees at 9 bases. The CDR3 runs to 20 residues. Germline trimming cut 3 bases from V and 5 bases from J; bases unmatched to any gene: 19. Per the germline V gene, CDR1 is LNHDA and CDR2 is SQIVND (reference sequence). The chain's CDR3 is CASSMPRGVAGDVSTGELFF. The CDR3 bases are TGTGCCAGTAGTATGCCTCGGGGGGTAGCGGGAGATGTTAGTACCGGGGAGCTGTTTTTT.

J is TRBJ2-3 and V is TRBV5-4, with unresolved D. The CDR3 contains 16 residues. Trimming shortened V by 3 bases and J by 0 bases, and 14 bases separated the two germline ends. The V gene's germline CDR1 is SGHNT and CDR2 YYREEE (reference sequence). CDR3 loop: CASSSPFARSTDTQYF. The CDR3 bases are TGTGCCAGCAGCTCCCCTTTCGCTAGAAGCACAGATACGCAGTATTTT.

This chain joins TRBV11-2 and TRBJ1-1; D gene ambiguous. The ends were cut back, 1 base at V and 2 bases at J, with 5 bases in the middle. The CDR3 runs to 13 residues. CDR1 and CDR2 (germline): SGHAT, FQNNGV. In DNA, the CDR3 is TGTGCCAGCAGCTTAGGTAGTAACACTGAAGCTTTCTTT. Its translation: CASSLGSNTEAFF.

This sequence joins TRBV6-5 and TRBJ2-1; 9 bases line up with TRBD2. CDR3 length: 15 residues. Germline assignment: CDR1 MNHEY and CDR2 SVGAGI. V shed 0 bases and J 5 bases; nucleotides not matched to a gene: 2. CDR3 DNA sequence: TGTGCCAGCAGTTACTCTCCTAGCGGGGACAATGAGCAGTTCTTC. Its translation: CASSYSPSGDNEQFF.

V and J are TRBV4-2 and TRBJ2-1; 7 bases line up with TRBD2. Germline-derived CDR1 and CDR2 are LGHNA and YNFKEQ. The CDR3 consists of 13 residues. The V segment lost 2 bases and the J segment 10 bases; nucleotides outside the gene matches: 5. CDR3 bases: TGTGCCAGCAGCCAACTCTTAGCGGGCGAGCAGTTCTTC. It is translated as CASSQLLAGEQFF.

This clone appeared a single time. The chain employs TRBV25-1 and TRBJ2-7; no firm D call. The CDR3 sequence is 15 residues long. The germline gives CDR1 MGHDK, CDR2 SYGVNS. V shed 2 bases and J shed 0 bases, with 11 bases lying between them. CDR3 nucleotide sequence: TGTGCCAGCAGTGAAGGGCCCCCCGCCTCCTACGAGCAGTACTTC. Translated, it gives CASSEGPPASYEQYF.

The chain joins TRBV18 to TRBJ1-2; no clear D. CDR1 is KGHSH and CDR2 is LQKENI in the germline V gene. The CDR3 covers 14 residues. Trimming removed 0 bases at V and 1 base at J, with 6 bases between. The CDR3 loop is CASSPPDNNYGYTF. The DNA for the CDR3 is TGTGCCAGCTCACCACCTGACAATAACTATGGCTACACCTTC.

As concerns this clone: This same CDR3 is encoded by further DNA sequences in the sample. The gene calls are TRBV25-1 and TRBJ1-1, with D unclear. From germline, CDR1 is MGHDK and CDR2 SYGVNS. V dropped 2 bases and J dropped 5 bases, with 15 bases sitting between them. The CDR3 length is 15 residues. The DNA of the CDR3 is TGTGCCAGCAGTGAAGCCCGACGGGGTAAAACTGAAGCTTTCTTT. Translating gives CASSEARRGKTEAFF.

The J gene is TRBJ2-7, the V gene TRBV12-2; whether TRBD2, the table's D call, matches the DNA was not checked. TRBV12-2 is assigned pseudogene status. The CDR3 has 16 residues. The CDR3: CASRSGLADCSYEQYF. In DNA, the CDR3 is TGTGCAAGTCGCTCGGGACTAGCGGATTGCTCCTACGAGCAGTACTTC.

A word on this clone: This sample also contains other DNA sequences that code for the same CDR3. V is TRBV14 and J is TRBJ1-2; TRBD1 aligns across 8 bases. V was clipped by 1 base and J by 5 bases; unmatched bases: 3. Germline assignment: CDR1 SGHDN and CDR2 FVKESK. The length of the CDR3 is 14 residues. The CDR3 DNA reads as TGTGCCAGCAGCCAAGGGACAGGGCCGTATGGCTACACCTTC. This sequence encodes CASSQGTGPYGYTF. Full variable domain (missing parts from reference TRBV14 and TRBJ1-2): EAGVTQFPSHSVIEKGQTVTLRCDPISGHDNLYWYRRVMGKEIKFLLHFVKESKQDESGMPNNRFLAERTGGTYSTLKVQPAELEDSGVYFCASSQGTGPYGYTFGSGTRLTVV.

This chain connects TRBV5-5 to TRBJ2-7; 7 bases are shared with TRBD1. The CDR3 contains 16 residues. V was pared by 2 bases and J by 4 bases, with 12 bases of the junction left unmatched. From germline, CDR1 is SGHKS and CDR2 YYEKEE (reference sequence). DNA for the CDR3: TGTGCCAGCAGCTTCTTTGGTCAGGGGGTAAGGTACGAGCAGTACTTC. Its translation: CASSFFGQGVRYEQYF.

The sample holds a few counts of this clone. The rearrangement joins TRBV10-3 to TRBJ2-7; 8 bases line up with TRBD2. The ends lost 6 bases at V and 1 base at J; junction bases unmatched: 5. The V gene's germline CDR1 is ENHRY and CDR2 SYGVKD. This CDR3 comprises 14 residues. As DNA, the CDR3 is TGTGCCATCAGGGTAGCGGGAAATTCCTACGAGCAGTACTTC. Its protein product is CAIRVAGNSYEQYF.

The V gene is TRBV30, the J gene TRBJ2-2; possibly TRBD2 for D (6 bases). Trimming pared 3 bases from V and 1 base from J, leaving 9 bases between. CDR1 GTSNPN and CDR2 SVGIG come from the germline V gene (reference sequence). The CDR3 has 14 residues. In DNA form, the CDR3 reads TGTGCCTGGAGCGGACTAAAGAACACCGGGGAGCTGTTTTTT. It is translated as CAWSGLKNTGELFF.

CDR3: CASSLLAGGTNTGELFF. The CDR3 nucleotides are TGTGCCAGCAGCTTATTAGCGGGAGGAACGAACACCGGGGAGCTGTTTTTT. The V and J genes are TRBV7-8 and TRBJ2-2, with 10 bases matching TRBD2. This CDR3 region has 17 residues. Unmatched junction bases numbered 3, after V lost 2 bases and J lost 0 bases. Germline loops: CDR1 SGHVS, CDR2 FQNEAQ.